This T cell receptor (beta chain) appears in the sequencing data of a study of post-analysis software for immune sequencing data. Study overall: Relapsing-remitting, secondary progressive and progressive-relapsing forms of multiple sclerosis all featured among disease courses.

Trimming removed 9 bases from V and 3 bases from J, with 11 bases in between. The germline V gene encodes CDR1 ENHRY and CDR2 SYGVKD. The length of the CDR3 is 13 residues. Turning to this clonotype: Its matching antigen is unknown.

Findings and limits, study-wide: Patients used roughly five TRBV segments, including TRBV5-6, TRBV5-1 and TRBV20-1, more often than controls. Strong co-clustering by F measure was evident for samples that had been prepared in the same batch. Multiple sclerosis patients showed significantly lower normalized Chao1 diversity than controls did.

Each TCR beta cDNA library carried unique molecular identifiers. Some 540,000 cDNA molecules were obtained from roughly 1 to 10 million T cells. TCRdb re-called the PCR reads through MiXCR, storing one row per CDR3 protein. This table holds around 770,000 distinct CDR3 sequences, 46% found once. This TCR was recovered from a girl aged 5 to 17 with multiple sclerosis. The chain employs TRBV10-3 and TRBJ1-4, with a possible D match to TRBD1 (5 bases). Source material: blood. The CDR3 nucleotides read TGTGCCATAGGGGCAGGTTCTAATGAAAAACTGTTTTTT. Protein product: CAIGAGSNEKLFF.